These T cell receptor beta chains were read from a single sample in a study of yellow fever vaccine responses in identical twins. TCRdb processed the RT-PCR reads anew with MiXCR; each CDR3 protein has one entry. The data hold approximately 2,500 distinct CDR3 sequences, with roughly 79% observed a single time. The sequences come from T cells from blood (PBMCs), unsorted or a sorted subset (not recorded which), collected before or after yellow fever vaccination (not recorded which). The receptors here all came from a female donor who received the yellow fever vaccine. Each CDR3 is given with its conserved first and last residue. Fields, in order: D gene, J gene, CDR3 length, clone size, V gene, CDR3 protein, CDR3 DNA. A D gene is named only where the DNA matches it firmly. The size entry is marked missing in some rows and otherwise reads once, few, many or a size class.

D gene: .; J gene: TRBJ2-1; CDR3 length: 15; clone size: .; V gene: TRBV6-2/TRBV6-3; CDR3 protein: CASSYSTVPYSVQFF; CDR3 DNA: TGTGCCAGCAGTTACTCGACAGTGCCCTATAGTGTGCAGTTCTTC
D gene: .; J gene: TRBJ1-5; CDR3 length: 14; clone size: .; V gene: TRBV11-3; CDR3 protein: CASSRWTGNQPQHF; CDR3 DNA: TGTGCCAGCAGCCGCTGGACAGGCAATCAGCCCCAGCATTTT
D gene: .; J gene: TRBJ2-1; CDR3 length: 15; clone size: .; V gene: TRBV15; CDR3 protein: CATESPAGSYNEQFF; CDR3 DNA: TGTGCCACCGAAAGCCCAGCGGGTTCCTACAATGAGCAGTTCTTC
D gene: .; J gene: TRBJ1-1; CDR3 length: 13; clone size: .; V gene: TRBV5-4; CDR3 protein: CASSLARDNEAFF; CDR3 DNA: TGTGCCAGCAGCTTGGCCAGGGATAATGAAGCTTTCTTT
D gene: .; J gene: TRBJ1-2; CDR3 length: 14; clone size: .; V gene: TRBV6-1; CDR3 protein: CASRHPAGNYGYTF; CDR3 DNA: TGTGCCAGCAGACACCCAGCGGGCAACTATGGCTACACCTTC
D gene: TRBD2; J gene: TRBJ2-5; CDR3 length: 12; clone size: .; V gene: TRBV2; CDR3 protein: CASGGSRVTQYF; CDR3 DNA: TGTGCCAGCGGCGGGAGTAGGGTGACCCAGTACTTC
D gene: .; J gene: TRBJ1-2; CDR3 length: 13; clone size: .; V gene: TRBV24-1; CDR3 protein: CATSGKGRYGYTF; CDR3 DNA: TGTGCCACCAGTGGAAAAGGACGCTATGGCTACACCTTC
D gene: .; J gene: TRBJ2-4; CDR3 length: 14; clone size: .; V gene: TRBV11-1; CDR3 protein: CASRDGLNKNIQYF; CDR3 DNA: TGTGCCAGCAGGGACGGCCTCAACAAAAACATTCAGTACTTC
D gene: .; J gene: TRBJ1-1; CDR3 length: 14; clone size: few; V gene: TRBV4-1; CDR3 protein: CASTSGVMNTEAFF; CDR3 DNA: TGCGCCAGCACCTCAGGGGTCATGAACACTGAAGCTTTCTTT
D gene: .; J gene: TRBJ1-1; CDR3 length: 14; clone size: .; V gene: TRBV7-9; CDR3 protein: CASRRGSMNTEAFF; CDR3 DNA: TGTGCCAGCAGGCGGGGGAGCATGAACACTGAAGCTTTCTTT
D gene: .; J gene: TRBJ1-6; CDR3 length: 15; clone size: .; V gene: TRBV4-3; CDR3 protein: CASSQGIGSGSPLHF; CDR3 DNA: TGCGCCAGCAGCCAAGGAATCGGATCAGGTTCACCCCTCCACTTT
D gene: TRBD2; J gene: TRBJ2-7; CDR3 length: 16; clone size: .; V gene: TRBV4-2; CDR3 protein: CASSQIGTSGNREQYF; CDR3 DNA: TGTGCCAGCAGCCAGATAGGGACTAGCGGGAACCGCGAGCAGTACTTC
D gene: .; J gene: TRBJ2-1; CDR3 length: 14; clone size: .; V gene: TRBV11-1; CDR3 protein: CASRLGGRHNEQFF; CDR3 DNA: TGTGCCAGCAGGTTAGGTGGTAGACACAATGAGCAGTTCTTC
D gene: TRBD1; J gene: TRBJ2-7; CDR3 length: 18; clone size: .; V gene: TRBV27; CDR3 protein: CASSPHEKKTGIVYEQYF; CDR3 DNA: TGTGCCAGCAGTCCCCACGAAAAGAAGACAGGGATCGTCTACGAGCAGTACTTC
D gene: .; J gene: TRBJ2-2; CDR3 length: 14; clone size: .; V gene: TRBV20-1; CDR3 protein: CSAIEQTNTGELFF; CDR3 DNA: TGCAGTGCTATCGAACAAACGAACACCGGGGAGCTGTTTTTT
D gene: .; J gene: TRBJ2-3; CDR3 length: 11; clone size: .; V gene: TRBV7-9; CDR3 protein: CATVPTDTQYF; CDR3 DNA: TGTGCCACAGTTCCGACAGATACGCAGTATTTT
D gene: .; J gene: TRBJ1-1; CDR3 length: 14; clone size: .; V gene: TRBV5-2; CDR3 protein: CASNRQGWGTEAFF; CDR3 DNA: TGTGCCAGCAACCGACAGGGTTGGGGCACTGAAGCTTTCTTT
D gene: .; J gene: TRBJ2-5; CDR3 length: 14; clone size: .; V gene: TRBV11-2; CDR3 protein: CASSLEKIQETQYF; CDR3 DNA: TGTGCCAGCAGCTTAGAAAAGATCCAAGAGACCCAGTACTTC
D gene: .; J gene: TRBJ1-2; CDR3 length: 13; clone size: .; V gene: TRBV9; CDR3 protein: CASSVASLDGYTF; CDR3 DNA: TGTGCCAGCAGCGTAGCCTCTCTTGATGGCTACACCTTC
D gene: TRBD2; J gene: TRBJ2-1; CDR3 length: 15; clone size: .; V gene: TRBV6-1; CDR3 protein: CASSEAMGGRGEQFF; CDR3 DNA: TGTGCCAGCAGTGAAGCGATGGGAGGGCGGGGTGAGCAGTTCTTC